Below, 4 T cell receptor beta chains from the same sample are listed, as sequenced in a study of T cell responses to AZD1222 COVID-19 vaccine (dated by TCRdb to the early 2020s). The time point label, read with the paper, signifies: about 28 days (+/-7) after the second vaccine dose. Receptors were amplified or captured by the immunoSEQ multiplex PCR assay. TCRdb took over this immuneACCESS table, retaining in-frame rearrangements with V and J assigned. Such tables are incomplete; in checked studies, under half of the missing clones stem from an unresolved V gene, and the remainder is unexplained. The sample table lists under 150,000 clones, about nine tenths of them with a count of one. Less than 2% of the sample comes from the top ten. The sample in question was peripheral blood, obtained 28 days after the second AZD1222 dose. Source of these receptors: an adult who received the AZD1222 COVID-19 vaccine.

J is TRBJ1-6 and V is TRBV9, with TRBD1 identical over 9 bases. After removal of 4 bases from V and 8 bases from J, the junction contained 4 bases not matched to a gene. The CDR3 is 14 residues long. CDR1 SGDLS and CDR2 YYNGEE come from the germline V gene. CDR3 DNA: TGTGCCAGCAGCCCCGGACAGGGGTATTCACCCCTCCACTTT. This encodes CASSPGQGYSPLHF.

The chain has TRBV30 and TRBJ2-5, with D unclear. CDR1 and CDR2 from the germline V gene are GTSNPN and SVGIG (reference sequence). The CDR3 loop spans 12 amino acids. V gave up 3 bases and J gave up 1 base, with 6 bases separating them. The chain's CDR3 is CAWSPIQETQYF. The CDR3 DNA follows: TGTGCCTGGAGCCCGATCCAAGAGACCCAGTACTTC.

V usage is TRBV12-3 or TRBV12-4 and J usage is TRBJ1-4; 8 bases are a match to TRBD1. J was trimmed by 8 bases and V by 8 bases; bases with no gene match: 7. The CDR3 spans 13 residues. This CDR3 reads CASDGQGREKLFF. The CDR3 DNA sequence: TGTGCCAGCGACGGACAGGGAAGGGAAAAACTGTTTTTT.

The chain combines TRBV12-5 with TRBJ1-5; D uncertain. Per the germline V gene, CDR1 is LGHNT and CDR2 is FRNRAP. V was trimmed by 1 base and J by 6 bases, leaving 4 bases between them. The CDR3 totals 12 residues. The CDR3 bases are TGTGCTAGTGGTTTGGACGCTCAGCCCCAGCATTTT. Translation: CASGLDAQPQHF.